A single sample is the source of the 31 T cell receptor beta chains below, sequenced in a study of Ad26.COV2.S vaccination and SARS-CoV-2 variants. Treatment here: some 19 received Ad26.COV2.S at low or high dose, single or two shots; 5 received placebo; per-sample allocation not given. On day 63 after the first injection, vaccine and placebo recipients gave samples. Repertoires were generated with immunoSEQ multiplex PCR, while TCRdb's copy carries only in-frame clones and drops some. The sample contains 350,000 to 500,000 clones, approximately 92% of which appear only once. The material sequenced was peripheral blood, taken in a trial of Ad26.COV2.S vaccine versus placebo. These receptors originate from a person aged 18-60 years who received the Ad26.COV2.S COVID-19 vaccine or a placebo.

V is TRBV4-3 and J is TRBJ2-7, with TRBD2 identical over 12 bases. J lost 7 bases, V lost 0 bases, and 13 bases had no gene match. Germline CDR1 reads LGHNA; CDR2 reads YSLEER. This CDR3 has 18 amino acids. The DNA for the CDR3 is TGCGCCAGCAGCCAAGATAGTCTGCGACTAGCGGGAGTAGGGGAGCAGTACTTC. It encodes CASSQDSLRLAGVGEQYF.

This chain joins TRBV12-5 and TRBJ2-1, with TRBD2 identical over 11 bases. Germline V gives CDR1 LGHNT, CDR2 FRNRAP. The CDR3 length is 13 residues. With V trimmed by 9 bases and J by 10 bases, 8 bases remained unmatched. The CDR3 region is CASQLAGAEEQFF. The CDR3 DNA is TGTGCTAGCCAACTAGCGGGAGCAGAGGAGCAGTTCTTC.

A single count supports this clone. This sequence joins TRBV6-2 or TRBV6-3 and TRBJ2-2; 9 nucleotides agree with TRBD2. Trimming removed 1 base from V and 1 base from J; junction bases left unmatched: 7. Germline values: CDR1 MNHEY, CDR2 SVGEGT. The CDR3 consists of 18 residues. DNA for the CDR3: TGTGCCAGCAGTTACTGGGTAGCGGGAGCCATGAACACCGGGGAGCTGTTTTTT. Amino acid sequence: CASSYWVAGAMNTGELFF.

The chain recombines TRBV24-1 with TRBJ1-5, with 10 bases lining up with TRBD1. The CDR3 is made up of 15 amino acids. Trimming at V came to 5 bases and at J to 4 bases, leaving 4 bases not matched to a gene. Germline CDR1 and CDR2: KGHDR and SFDVKD. The CDR3 is CATSARTGGNQPQHF. The CDR3 nucleotides are TGTGCCACCAGTGCCCGGACAGGGGGAAATCAGCCCCAGCATTTT.

A word on this clone: Other DNA sequences in this specimen translate into the identical CDR3. V is TRBV20-1 and J is TRBJ2-7; 9 bases line up with TRBD2. Losses at the gene ends were 3 bases for V and 4 bases for J; bases not matched to a gene: 7. The CDR3 totals 14 residues. Germline loops: CDR1 DFQATT, CDR2 SNEGSKA (reference sequence). The CDR3, as DNA: TGCAGTGCTAGTTCTGCGGGAGGGCCGTACGAGCAGTACTTC. It encodes CSASSAGGPYEQYF.

This chain links TRBV30 with TRBJ2-3; 7 positions match TRBD2. Trimming took 4 bases from V and 0 from J; bases not matched to a gene: 10. In germline, CDR1 is GTSNPN, CDR2 SVGIG (reference sequence). The CDR3 is 16 residues long. The CDR3 is CAWNGLGTISTDTQYF. CDR3 nucleotide sequence: TGTGCCTGGAACGGGTTGGGGACTATAAGCACAGATACGCAGTATTTT.

In regard to this clone: This same CDR3 is encoded by further DNA sequences in the sample. The genes are TRBV5-5 and TRBJ2-2; D gene ambiguous. The germline V and J ends were trimmed by 0 bases and 3 bases, with 3 bases remaining between them. The germline V gene has CDR1 SGHKS and CDR2 YYEKEE (reference sequence). The length of the CDR3 is 13 residues. The CDR3 DNA sequence: TGTGCCAGCAGCTTGGGAGACACCGGGGAGCTGTTTTTT. This codes for CASSLGDTGELFF.

The V and J genes are TRBV24-1 and TRBJ2-3; perhaps TRBD1 as D (6 bases). The germline V and J ends were trimmed by 9 bases and 2 bases, with 8 bases remaining between them. The CDR3 is 12 amino acids. Germline V gene data show CDR1 as KGHDR and CDR2 as SFDVKD. The CDR3 coding sequence is TGTGCCACCGGACAGCCCACAGATACGCAGTATTTT. As protein: CATGQPTDTQYF.

The chain employs TRBV15 and TRBJ1-5; D perhaps matches TRBD1 (6 bases). Trimming took 0 bases from V and 2 from J, leaving 14 bases between them. CDR3 length equals 17 residues. Per the germline V gene, CDR1 is LNHNV and CDR2 is YYDKDF (reference sequence). The CDR3 DNA is TGTGCCACCAGCAGAGATCAGTCGGGGGGCGGCAATCAGCCCCAGCATTTT. Amino acid sequence: CATSRDQSGGGNQPQHF.

This chain joins TRBV30 and TRBJ2-1, with TRBD2 matching over 11 bases. The germline gives CDR1 GTSNPN, CDR2 SVGIG (reference sequence). Trimming took 1 base from V and 0 from J; bases not matched to a gene: 11. This CDR3 spans 19 amino acids. The CDR3 is CAWSGNLAGGESSYNEQFF. CDR3 nucleotides: TGTGCCTGGAGTGGCAACCTAGCGGGAGGAGAGAGCTCCTACAATGAGCAGTTCTTC.

This chain joins TRBV6-4 and TRBJ2-1; D remains ambiguous. This CDR3 comprises 13 residues. Germline values: CDR1 MRHNA, CDR2 SNTAGT. The V end lost 3 bases, the J end lost 9 bases, and 12 bases lay between the germline ends. The CDR3 bases are TGTGCCAGCAGTGAAGGTCTTTGGAGTGAGCAGTTCTTC. Amino acid sequence: CASSEGLWSEQFF.

This rearrangement joins TRBV2 to TRBJ1-1, with TRBD1 matching 7 bases. Germline loops: CDR1 SNHLY, CDR2 FYNNEI. The CDR3 is 15 residues long. With 4 bases clipped from V and 1 base from J, the junction kept 6 bases outside the gene matches. CDR3 sequence (DNA): TGTGCCAGCAGTGTACTATCAGGGGGGAACACTGAAGCTTTCTTT. Translation gives CASSVLSGGNTEAFF.

CDR3 sequence: CASSSRLADGSYNEQFF. For the CDR3, the DNA is TGTGCCAGCTCAAGCCGACTAGCGGATGGCTCCTACAATGAGCAGTTCTTC. V gene TRBV18 combines with J gene TRBJ2-1; 9 bases line up with TRBD2. The CDR3 length is 17 residues. The ends lost 5 bases at V and 0 bases at J; junction bases unmatched: 8. Germline assignment: CDR1 KGHSH and CDR2 LQKENI.

V is TRBV9 and J is TRBJ2-2; D remains unclear. The germline gives CDR1 SGDLS, CDR2 YYNGEE. The CDR3 runs 15 residues. Deletions cut 0 bases from V and 8 bases from J, with 14 bases between. CDR3 protein: CASSVASAPPGELFF. CDR3 DNA sequence: TGTGCCAGCAGCGTAGCCAGTGCTCCCCCGGGGGAGCTGTTTTTT.

This chain links TRBV12-3 or TRBV12-4 with TRBJ1-1, with 7 bases aligning to TRBD1. The J segment lost 8 bases and the V segment lost 6 bases, leaving 9 bases of the junction unmatched. The CDR3 covers 13 residues. The CDR3 sequence: CASRGQIGTEAFF. CDR3 DNA sequence: TGTGCCAGCAGGGGACAGATAGGGACCGAAGCTTTCTTT.

V is TRBV19 and J is TRBJ2-7, with 8 bases fitting TRBD1. V lost 7 bases and J lost 3; bases outside the gene matches: 8. Looked up from germline, CDR1 is LNHDA and CDR2 is SQIVND (reference sequence). The CDR3 contains 14 residues. The CDR3 DNA reads as TGTGCCAGTAAGAGGGGACAGGAGGACTACGAGCAGTACTTC. The encoded protein is CASKRGQEDYEQYF. Supplemented by reference TRBV19 and TRBJ2-7, the full variable domain reads DGGITQSPKYLFRKEGQNVTLSCEQNLNHDAMYWYRQDPGQGLRLIYYSQIVNDFQKGDIAEGYSVSREKKESFPLTVTSAQKNPTAFYLCASKRGQEDYEQYFGPGTRLTVT.

The chain employs TRBV7-9 and TRBJ2-1, with 10 bases identical to TRBD2. Looked up from germline, CDR1 is SEHNR and CDR2 is FQNEAQ (reference sequence). The CDR3 has 17 residues. J was trimmed by 3 bases and V by 1 base; bases with no gene match: 6. The CDR3 here is CASSLDLSGRLYNEQFF. Written as DNA, the CDR3 is TGTGCCAGCAGCTTAGATCTTAGCGGGAGGCTCTACAATGAGCAGTTCTTC.

The chain carries TRBV5-6 and TRBJ2-7; TRBD2 matches 10 bases. There are 14 residues in the CDR3. Per the germline V gene, CDR1 is SGHDT and CDR2 is YYEEEE. With 2 bases clipped from V and 4 bases from J, the junction kept 3 bases outside the gene matches. The CDR3 DNA sequence: TGTGCCAGCAGCTTCCTGACTAGCGGGTACGAGCAGTACTTC. Its translation is CASSFLTSGYEQYF.

The V and J genes are TRBV5-1 and TRBJ2-5; D gene uncertain. V was cut by 5 bases and J by 5 bases, with 10 bases left in between. From germline, CDR1 is SGHRS and CDR2 YFSETQ. This CDR3 comprises 12 residues. The CDR3 sequence is CASRFSQETQYF. As DNA, the CDR3 is TGCGCCAGCAGGTTCTCTCAGGAGACCCAGTACTTC.

The V and J genes are TRBV30 and TRBJ1-5, with 9 positions matching TRBD1. V lost 2 bases to trimming and J lost 1 base; unmatched junction nucleotides: 9. Germline V gene lookup returns CDR1 GTSNPN and CDR2 SVGIG (reference sequence). The CDR3 extends over 17 amino acids. The CDR3 sequence is CAWSFTGGSYSNQPQHF. For the CDR3, the DNA is TGTGCCTGGAGTTTTACAGGGGGCAGTTACAGCAATCAGCCCCAGCATTTT.

The gene calls are TRBV7-2 and TRBJ1-6; D call uncertain. Trimming removed 3 bases at V and 2 bases at J, with 8 bases between. CDR1 and CDR2 (germline): SGHTA, FQGNSA. CDR3 length: 15 residues. This CDR3 reads CASSLEGPYNSPLHF. The CDR3 bases are TGTGCCAGCAGCTTGGAAGGGCCCTATAATTCACCCCTCCACTTT.

The rearrangement links TRBV4-1 to TRBJ2-7; D is undetermined. The CDR3 contains 13 residues. CDR1 is MGHRA and CDR2 is YSYEKL in the germline V gene. With 3 bases removed from V and 2 bases from J, the gap between germline ends came to 8 bases. Written as DNA, the CDR3 is TGCGCCAGCAGCCAGGGCAGGACCTACGAGCAGTACTTC. This encodes CASSQGRTYEQYF.

This clone came up once. The gene calls are TRBV19 and TRBJ1-6; D is unresolved. The CDR3 spans 15 residues. V dropped 3 bases and J dropped 0 bases, with 6 bases sitting between them. Germline V gives CDR1 LNHDA, CDR2 SQIVND (reference sequence). CDR3 residues: CASSMDRSYNSPLHF. The CDR3 DNA reads as TGTGCCAGTAGTATGGACCGCTCCTATAATTCACCCCTCCACTTT.

V usage is TRBV28 and J usage is TRBJ2-2; 10 nucleotides align to TRBD1. Germline trimming cut 5 bases from V and 5 bases from J; bases unmatched to any gene: 8. Germline values: CDR1 MDHEN, CDR2 SYDVKM. The CDR3 length is 16 residues. The CDR3 loop reads CASSPSGTGVTGELFF. The CDR3 DNA reads TGTGCCAGCAGTCCTTCGGGGACAGGGGTGACCGGGGAGCTGTTTTTT.

V gene TRBV25-1 combines with J gene TRBJ2-2, with D tentatively TRBD2 (5 bases). CDR1 and CDR2 from the germline V gene are MGHDK and SYGVNS. The CDR3 has 15 amino acids. V was shortened by 2 bases and J by 3 bases, with 10 bases between the two germline ends. CDR3 in amino acids: CASSERGGYTGELFF. CDR3 in DNA: TGTGCCAGCAGTGAACGCGGCGGGTACACCGGGGAGCTGTTTTTT. Full variable domain (rest looked up from reference TRBV25-1 and TRBJ2-2): EADIYQTPRYLVIGTGKKITLECSQTMGHDKMYWYQQDPGMELHLIHYSYGVNSTEKGDLSSESTVSRIRTEHFPLTLESARPSHTSQYLCASSERGGYTGELFFGEGSRLTVL.

The chain joins TRBV5-1 to TRBJ1-4; D ambiguous. The V and J ends lost 1 base and 5 bases respectively, with 21 bases between them. The length of the CDR3 is 18 residues. Germline V gene sequence: CDR1 SGHRS, CDR2 YFSETQ. The CDR3 is CASSLYPLENAWNEKLFF. CDR3 in DNA: TGCGCCAGCAGCTTGTATCCATTAGAAAACGCATGGAATGAAAAACTGTTTTTT.

The rearrangement uses TRBV18 and TRBJ2-4; D gene ambiguous. The V gene's germline CDR1 is KGHSH and CDR2 LQKENI. The germline V and J ends were trimmed by 2 bases and 8 bases, with 13 bases remaining between them. The CDR3 is made up of 14 amino acids. The CDR3 DNA reads TGTGCCAGCTCACCAAGTGCTAACTACGACATTCAGTACTTC. Encoded protein: CASSPSANYDIQYF. Complete variable domain (other parts from reference TRBV18 and TRBJ2-4): NAGVMQNPRHLVRRRGQEARLRCSPMKGHSHVYWYRQLPEEGLKFMVYLQKENIIDESGMPKERFSAEFPKEGPSILRIQQVVRGDSAAYFCASSPSANYDIQYFGAGTRLSVL.

To note about this clone: At one of its ends the junction is not consistent with the germline gene, which may arise from a read error. The J gene is TRBJ2-1, the V gene TRBV27; the D is unclear. Per germline, CDR1 MNHEY and CDR2 SMNVEV (reference sequence). This CDR3 is built from 16 residues. CDR3 residues: CASSLSGSRSSNEQFF. The CDR3 nucleotides read TGTGCCAGCAGTTTATCTGGTTCACGGTCCTCCAATGAGCAGTTCTTC.

The V gene is TRBV18, the J gene TRBJ1-5; no firm D call. Trimming removed 3 bases from V and 5 bases from J, with 8 bases in between. The CDR3 totals 13 residues. Germline lookup yields CDR1 KGHSH and CDR2 LQKENI. The DNA of the CDR3 is TGTGCCAGCTCACCCTCAGACGATCAGCCCCAGCATTTT. Its translation is CASSPSDDQPQHF.

The V and J genes are TRBV5-6 and TRBJ2-5; D gene ambiguous. Between the trimmed V and J ends, which lost 0 bases and 1 base, there was a span of 10 bases. The CDR3 spans 15 residues. Germline V gives CDR1 SGHDT, CDR2 YYEEEE. CDR3 region: CASSLGTESQETQYF. CDR3 nucleotides: TGTGCCAGCAGCTTGGGTACAGAGTCCCAAGAGACCCAGTACTTC.

The genes are TRBV9 and TRBJ2-1; 10 nucleotides agree with TRBD2. CDR1 and CDR2 (germline): SGDLS, YYNGEE. This CDR3 spans 13 amino acids. J was trimmed by 10 bases and V by 0 bases; bases with no gene match: 1. CDR3 DNA: TGTGCCAGCAGCGTAGGGGGACTAGCGGAGCAGTTCTTC. This encodes CASSVGGLAEQFF.